Listed here are 28 T cell receptor beta chains from one sample, sequenced in a study of technical replicates of blood from several donors. Here immunoSEQ multiplex PCR was the method, and the copy in TCRdb shows in-frame clones only, minus some. Of about 80,000 clones listed, 90% to 95% are singletons. The sequenced material came from T cells isolated from PBMCs. The receptors here all came from a human donor in good health.

As to this clone: Germline is not matched at one junction end, which may reflect a read error. This sequence joins TRBV25-1 and TRBJ2-3; tentatively, D is TRBD1 (5 bases). The germline V gene encodes CDR1 MGHDK and CDR2 SYGVNS. The CDR3 has 15 residues. In DNA form, the CDR3 reads TGTGCCAGCAGGCCTCTAGGGGATAGCACAGAGACGCAGTATTTT. As protein: CASRPLGDSTETQYF.

This chain links TRBV19 with TRBJ1-5, with D tentatively TRBD1 (6 bases). The CDR3 has 14 residues. Trimming took off 6 bases at V and 5 bases at J, with 14 bases between the two ends. From germline, CDR1 is LNHDA and CDR2 SQIVND (reference sequence). DNA of the CDR3: TGTGCCAGTAGCTGGGGGGGCTTTGATCAGCCCCAGCATTTT. It codes for CASSWGGFDQPQHF.

This chain links TRBV6-1 with TRBJ1-2, with a possible D match to TRBD1 (5 bases). V dropped 2 bases and J dropped 4 bases, with 14 bases sitting between them. The CDR3 sequence is 15 residues long. Germline CDR1 MNHNS, CDR2 SASEGT. CDR3 protein: CASSERWGGSYGYTF. The CDR3 coding sequence is TGTGCCAGCAGTGAAAGGTGGGGGGGAAGCTATGGCTACACCTTC.

The chain couples TRBV9 to TRBJ2-1; 8 positions match TRBD2. Germline trimming cut 4 bases from V and 8 bases from J; bases unmatched to any gene: 5. The CDR3 contains 13 residues. Germline CDR1 reads SGDLS; CDR2 reads YYNGEE. In DNA form, the CDR3 reads TGTGCCAGCAGCTTTAACGGGGGGGATGAGCAGTTCTTC. It encodes CASSFNGGDEQFF. Based on the CDR3 plus reference TRBV9 and TRBJ2-1, the full variable domain is DSGVTQTPKHLITATGQRVTLRCSPRSGDLSVYWYQQSLDQGLQFLIQYYNGEERAKGNILERFSAQQFPDLHSELNLSSLELGDSALYFCASSFNGGDEQFFGPGTRLTVL.

The gene calls are TRBV7-2 and TRBJ2-6, with D possibly TRBD1 on 6 matching bases. Trimming removed 5 bases at V and 4 bases at J, with 15 bases between. Germline V gene sequence: CDR1 SGHTA, CDR2 FQGNSA. CDR3 length equals 16 residues. CDR3 region: CASSKQGSQGANVLTF. The CDR3 nucleotides are TGTGCCAGCAGCAAACAGGGTTCTCAGGGGGCCAACGTCCTGACTTTC.

The rearrangement joins TRBV19 to TRBJ2-7, with 8 bases lining up with TRBD1. Per the germline V gene, CDR1 is LNHDA and CDR2 is SQIVND (reference sequence). The CDR3 runs to 13 residues. V dropped 5 bases and J dropped 6; count of bases not matched to a gene: 6. The CDR3 sequence is CASSLDRGSEQYF. The CDR3 DNA follows: TGTGCCAGTAGTCTCGACAGGGGCAGCGAGCAGTACTTC.

This sequence joins TRBV5-1 and TRBJ2-7, with TRBD1 matching 8 bases. V lost 2 bases, J lost 3 bases, and 4 bases stayed unmatched. This CDR3 region has 14 residues. In germline, CDR1 is SGHRS, CDR2 YFSETQ. CDR3: CASSFAGGFYEQYF. CDR3 in DNA: TGCGCCAGCAGCTTCGCAGGGGGCTTCTACGAGCAGTACTTC.

The chain combines TRBV28 with TRBJ1-1; D ambiguous. The V gene lost 3 bases and the J gene lost 7 bases, with 6 bases spanning the gap. Per the germline V gene, CDR1 is MDHEN and CDR2 is SYDVKM. The CDR3 consists of 11 residues. The CDR3, as DNA: TGTGCCAGCAGTTTGAGACATGAAGCTTTCTTT. Translating gives CASSLRHEAFF.

The chain links TRBV28 to TRBJ1-5; unclear D gene. In germline, CDR1 is MDHEN, CDR2 SYDVKM. V was trimmed by 2 bases and J by 7 bases, leaving 6 bases between them. The CDR3 has 12 amino acids. The CDR3 here is CASSLRGQPQHF. The CDR3 DNA reads TGTGCCAGCAGTTTAAGAGGCCAGCCCCAGCATTTT.

V usage is TRBV10-3 and J usage is TRBJ1-5; TRBD1 might be the D (5 bases). The CDR3 extends over 14 amino acids. The germline V gene has CDR1 ENHRY and CDR2 SYGVKD. V lost 4 bases, J lost 5 bases, and 12 bases lay in between. CDR3 region: CAISGQHGDQPQHF. The DNA of the CDR3 is TGTGCCATCAGTGGACAGCACGGTGATCAGCCCCAGCATTTT.

The genes are TRBV18 and TRBJ2-2, with 9 nucleotides matching TRBD2. The germline V gene has CDR1 KGHSH and CDR2 LQKENI. Losses at the gene ends were 0 bases for V and 4 bases for J; bases not matched to a gene: 3. The CDR3 loop spans 16 amino acids. CDR3 nucleotide sequence: TGTGCCAGCTCACCACCGGGACTAGCAAGCACCGGGGAGCTGTTTTTT. Encoded protein: CASSPPGLASTGELFF.

The chain recombines TRBV27 with TRBJ1-2; no firm D call. CDR1 is MNHEY and CDR2 is SMNVEV in the germline V gene (reference sequence). There are 14 residues in the CDR3. Trimming stripped 5 bases from V and 5 bases from J, with 15 bases between. DNA for the CDR3: TGTGCCAGCAGTACGTGGGGAGAGGGATATGGCTACACCTTC. It specifies CASSTWGEGYGYTF.

The J gene is TRBJ2-3, the V gene TRBV5-4; D possibly corresponds to TRBD2 (6 bases). The CDR3 totals 16 residues. The germline CDR1 and CDR2 sequences are SGHNT and YYREEE (reference sequence). Trimming took 4 bases from V and 0 from J, leaving 15 bases between them. The CDR3 region has the DNA TGTGCCAGCAGCCTGGGGCGGGATTCGAGCACAGATACGCAGTATTTT. Encoded protein: CASSLGRDSSTDTQYF.

The V call is TRBV5-4, the J call TRBJ1-2, with TRBD1 as a possible D gene (5 bases). Trimming left V 3 bases short and J 1 base short, with 19 bases between. This CDR3 spans 17 amino acids. Germline values: CDR1 SGHNT, CDR2 YYREEE (reference sequence). CDR3 in DNA: TGTGCCAGCAGCTCCCGCTTAGGAGGGCAGGGTAACTATGGCTACACCTTC. Amino acid sequence: CASSSRLGGQGNYGYTF.

This clone was counted a single time. The V call is TRBV29-1, the J call TRBJ2-7; 9 bases align to TRBD1. J lost 2 bases, V lost 4 bases, and 3 bases had no gene match. The CDR3 contains 13 residues. The germline V gene has CDR1 SQVTM and CDR2 ANQGSEA. In nucleotides, the CDR3 is TGCAGCGTTGGGAGGACAGGGGCCTACGAGCAGTACTTC. It specifies CSVGRTGAYEQYF.

The chain recombines TRBV6-6 with TRBJ2-4; 8 bases fit TRBD1. Trimming at V came to 6 bases and at J to 6 bases, leaving 10 bases not matched to a gene. This CDR3 is built from 15 residues. Germline-derived CDR1 and CDR2 are MNHNY and SVGAGI (reference sequence). The CDR3 loop reads CASRLPGQEGNIQYF. The CDR3, as DNA: TGTGCCAGCAGGCTCCCGGGACAGGAGGGAAACATTCAGTACTTC.

The CDR3 nucleotides read TGTGCCAGCAGCTTGAGGCTAGCGAACGACGAGCAGTACTTC. Translating it yields CASSLRLANDEQYF. The chain recombines TRBV5-4 with TRBJ2-7; D possibly corresponds to TRBD2 (6 bases). The V and J ends lost 1 base and 5 bases respectively, with 13 bases between them. This CDR3 region has 14 residues. Germline V CDR1 and CDR2: SGHNT, YYREEE (reference sequence).

The V call is TRBV28, the J call TRBJ1-2; maybe TRBD1 (5 bases). CDR3 length equals 13 residues. V gave up 8 bases and J gave up 4 bases, with 14 bases separating them. Looked up from germline, CDR1 is MDHEN and CDR2 is SYDVKM. Here the CDR3 DNA reads TGTGCCAGCTATAGCAGGGAGGTCTATGGCTACACCTTC. It specifies CASYSREVYGYTF.

The V gene is TRBV5-6, the J gene TRBJ1-3; D call uncertain. Per the germline V gene, CDR1 is SGHDT and CDR2 is YYEEEE. The CDR3 extends over 19 amino acids. The V end lost 0 bases, the J end lost 4 bases, and 23 bases lay between the germline ends. The CDR3, as DNA: TGTGCCAGCAGCTTGGGAGTTGGATTGGTCGGGTTTTCAGGAAACACCATATATTTT. Translated: CASSLGVGLVGFSGNTIYF.

The rearrangement uses TRBV30 and TRBJ2-1, with TRBD2 as a possible D gene (6 bases). CDR1 is GTSNPN and CDR2 is SVGIG in the germline V gene (reference sequence). With 4 bases removed from V and 2 bases from J, the gap between germline ends came to 15 bases. The CDR3 is made up of 15 amino acids. The CDR3 nucleotides read TGTGCCTGGACTCGTCGGGGGAGTACCTACAATGAGCAGTTCTTC. Translation: CAWTRRGSTYNEQFF.

The rearrangement uses TRBV7-3 and TRBJ2-7; possible D gene TRBD2, 6 bases. The CDR3 has 14 residues. Germline lookup yields CDR1 SGHTA and CDR2 FQGTGA. With 0 bases removed from V and 3 bases from J, the gap between germline ends came to 9 bases. Written as DNA, the CDR3 is TGTGCCAGCAGCTTAACTTACGGGGGCTACGAGCAGTACTTC. This translates into CASSLTYGGYEQYF.

The CDR3, as DNA: TGCGCCAGCAGCCAAGAACGGAATGAGCAGTTCTTC. Translation gives CASSQERNEQFF. The chain has TRBV4-1 and TRBJ2-1; D is undetermined. The CDR3 has 12 amino acids. With 0 bases removed from V and 7 bases from J, the gap between germline ends came to 4 bases. The germline gives CDR1 MGHRA, CDR2 YSYEKL.

J is TRBJ2-3 and V is TRBV2; TRBD2 matches at 9 bases. The germline V gene encodes CDR1 SNHLY and CDR2 FYNNEI. The CDR3 is made up of 15 amino acids. V gave up 6 bases and J gave up 11 bases; unmatched junction bases: 15. CDR3 region: CASSGTSSGRTGQYF. The CDR3 nucleotides are TGTGCCAGCAGCGGGACCAGCAGCGGGAGGACTGGGCAGTATTTT.

The chain joins TRBV15 to TRBJ2-6; no clear D. The V gene lost 5 bases and the J gene lost 1 base, with 9 bases spanning the gap. The CDR3 runs to 15 residues. The germline CDR1 and CDR2 sequences are LNHNV and YYDKDF (reference sequence). This CDR3 is CATSFIVSGANVLTF. Written as DNA, the CDR3 is TGTGCCACCAGCTTTATAGTGTCTGGGGCCAACGTCCTGACTTTC.

The rearrangement joins TRBV7-9 to TRBJ1-1; D unresolved. The CDR3 is 12 residues long. With 2 bases removed from V and 3 bases from J, the gap between germline ends came to 4 bases. Germline values: CDR1 SEHNR, CDR2 FQNEAQ (reference sequence). Here the CDR3 DNA reads TGTGCCAGCAGCTTACAGGACACTGAAGCTTTCTTT. Amino acid sequence: CASSLQDTEAFF.

V usage is TRBV10-3 and J usage is TRBJ1-2; D is perhaps TRBD1 (5 bases). V dropped 7 bases and J dropped 5 bases, with 14 bases sitting between them. The V gene's germline CDR1 is ENHRY and CDR2 SYGVKD. CDR3 size: 13 residues. This CDR3 is CAITAGISYGYTF. CDR3 nucleotide sequence: TGTGCCATCACCGCAGGGATTTCATATGGCTACACCTTC.

On this clone: Other DNA sequences from this sample encode an identical CDR3 as well. This chain joins TRBV6-5 and TRBJ2-1, with TRBD2 matching 14 bases. The germline CDR1 and CDR2 sequences are MNHEY and SVGAGI. V was pared by 8 bases and J by 7 bases, with 1 base of the junction left unmatched. The length of the CDR3 is 13 residues. The CDR3 nucleotides read TGTGCCAGCCGACTAGCGGGAGGGAATGAGCAGTTCTTC. Its protein product is CASRLAGGNEQFF.

This chain links TRBV19 with TRBJ2-2; weak D call: TRBD1 (7 bases). V was clipped by 7 bases and J by 6 bases, with 15 bases between them. From germline, CDR1 is LNHDA and CDR2 SQIVND (reference sequence). CDR3 length equals 14 residues. For the CDR3, the DNA is TGTGCCAGTAAGAGGAGGGGGCTGGCCGGGGAGCTGTTTTTT. This translates into CASKRRGLAGELFF.